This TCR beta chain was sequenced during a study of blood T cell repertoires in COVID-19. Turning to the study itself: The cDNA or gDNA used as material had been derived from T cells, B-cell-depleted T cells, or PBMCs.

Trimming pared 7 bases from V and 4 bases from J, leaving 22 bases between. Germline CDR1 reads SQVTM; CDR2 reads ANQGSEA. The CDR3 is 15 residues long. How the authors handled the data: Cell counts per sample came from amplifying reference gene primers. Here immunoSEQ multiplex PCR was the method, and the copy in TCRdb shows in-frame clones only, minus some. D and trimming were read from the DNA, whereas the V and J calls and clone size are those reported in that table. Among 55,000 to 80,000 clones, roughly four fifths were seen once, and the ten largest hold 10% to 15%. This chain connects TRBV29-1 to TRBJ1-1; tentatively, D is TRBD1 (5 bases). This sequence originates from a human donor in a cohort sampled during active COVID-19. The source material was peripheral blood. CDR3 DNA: TGCAGCGCCATCCGGGACCCCCGGAGGGGCACTGAAGCTTTCTTT. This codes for CSAIRDPRRGTEAFF.